The sequence of this TCR beta chain was determined in a study of regulatory T cells in long-lasting Graves disease. Study-wide results and limits: The study examined only peripheral blood, not thyroid tissue.

CDR3-region Arm-PCR and iRepertoire HTBI primers produced the TCR beta libraries. TCRdb recomputed calls from the multiplex PCR reads with MiXCR, one row per CDR3 protein. The table has under 300,000 distinct CDR3 sequences, about 20% seen once; the top ten hold around 13%. This clonotype was detected ten times or more. Its antigen is as yet unknown. One end of the junction fails to match germline, which may point to a read error. Time point reported: newly diagnosed GD, antithyroid drugs for less than 3 months. PBMCs provided the RNA from which the TCR library was made. The sample also formed part of further work on T cells in Graves' hyperthyroidism and ophthalmopathy. From that study: Hyperthyroidism had been newly diagnosed in patients aged 18 to 65, and its duration was under 2 months.

The sample in question was peripheral blood mononuclear cells (PBMCs), obtained at new diagnosis, from a patient treated with antithyroid drugs. The sequence came from a woman younger than 45 with Graves disease.

CDR3 bases: TGTGCCAGCAGCCAAGTAGGTAGCAATCAGCCCCAGCATTTT. Its protein product is CASSQVGSNQPQHF. The genes are TRBV4-1 and TRBJ1-5; D gene unclear. The CDR3 is 14 amino acids. CDR1 and CDR2 (germline): MGHRA, YSYEKL.